The following is a TCR beta chain sequence with its context. Antigen unknown. The sample is drawn from a study of T cell responses to AZD1222 COVID-19 vaccine. The germline gives CDR1 MNHEY, CDR2 SMNVEV (reference sequence). V lost 4 bases and J 2 bases, leaving 6 bases between the germline ends. CDR3 length equals 14 residues. Study-wide results and limits: There were mostly white British donors and more females than males, and clonal diversity was possibly underestimated. Receipt of two AZD1222 doses was followed by a rise in Spike-specific TCR breadth and depth.

Second doses at about 4 or about 12 weeks were pooled. Only in-frame clones appear in the TCRdb table, and some are missing; sequencing was by immunoSEQ multiplex PCR. Of about 91,000 clones listed, 92% are singletons. The V call is TRBV27, the J call TRBJ2-6; possible D gene TRBD1, 6 bases. The TCR comes from an adult who received the AZD1222 COVID-19 vaccine. The sequencing used peripheral blood, collected 28 days after the second AZD1222 dose. The CDR3 protein is CASSYRAGANVLTF. The CDR3 DNA reads TGTGCCAGCAGTTACAGGGCTGGGGCCAACGTCCTGACTTTC.